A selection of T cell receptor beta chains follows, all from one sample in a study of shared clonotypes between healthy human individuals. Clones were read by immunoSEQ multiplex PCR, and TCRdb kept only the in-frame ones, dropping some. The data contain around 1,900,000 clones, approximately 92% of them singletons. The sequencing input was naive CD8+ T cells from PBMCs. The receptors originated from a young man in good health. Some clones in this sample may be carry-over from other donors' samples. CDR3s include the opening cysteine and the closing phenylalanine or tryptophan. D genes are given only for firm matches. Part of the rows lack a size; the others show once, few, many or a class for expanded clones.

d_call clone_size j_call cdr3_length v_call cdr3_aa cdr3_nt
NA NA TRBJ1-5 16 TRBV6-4 CASSGLCQNCNQPQHF TGTGCCAGCAGTGGTCTTTGTCAGAATTGCAATCAGCCCCAGCATTTT
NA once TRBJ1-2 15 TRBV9 CASSAQGLANYGYTF TGTGCCAGCAGCGCTCAGGGTCTAGCTAACTATGGCTACACCTTC
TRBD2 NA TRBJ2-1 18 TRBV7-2 CASSSVLAGVVKHNEQFF TGTGCCAGCAGCTCAGTACTAGCGGGAGTGGTTAAGCACAATGAGCAGTTCTTC
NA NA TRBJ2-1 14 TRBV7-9 CASSLLSPGSEQFF TGTGCCAGCAGCTTGTTGTCACCCGGGAGTGAGCAGTTCTTC
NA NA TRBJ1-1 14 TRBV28 CASSSPGANTEAFF TGTGCCAGCAGTTCTCCGGGGGCCAACACTGAAGCTTTCTTT
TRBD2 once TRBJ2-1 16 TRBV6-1 CASSELAGGHYNEQFF TGTGCCAGCAGTGAACTAGCGGGAGGACATTACAATGAGCAGTTCTTC
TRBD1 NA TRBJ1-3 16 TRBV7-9 CASRNTRDRPGNTIYF TGTGCCAGCAGAAATACTCGGGACAGGCCTGGAAACACCATATATTTT
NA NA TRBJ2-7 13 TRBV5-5 CASSLGRGDEQYF TGTGCCAGCAGCTTGGGCAGGGGCGACGAGCAGTACTTC
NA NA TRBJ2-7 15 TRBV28 CASSRGASGSYEQYF TGTGCCAGCAGCCGAGGGGCCTCCGGCTCCTACGAGCAGTACTTC
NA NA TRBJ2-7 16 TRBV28 CASSLAGAGVLLGGGF TGTGCCAGCAGTCTCGCGGGAGCAGGGGTCCTCTTGGGAGGTGGATTC
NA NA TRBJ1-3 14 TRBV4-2 CASSQDSGTRTIYF TGTGCCAGCAGCCAAGATTCGGGGACCCGCACCATATATTTT
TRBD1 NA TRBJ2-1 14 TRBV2 CACNRDSFYNEQFF TGTGCCTGTAACCGGGACAGCTTCTACAATGAGCAGTTCTTC
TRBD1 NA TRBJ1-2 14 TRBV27 CASGTGGYHYGYTF TGTGCCAGCGGGACAGGGGGCTATCACTATGGCTACACCTTC
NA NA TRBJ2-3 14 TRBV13 CASSLGSWTDTQYF TGTGCCAGCAGCTTAGGGAGCTGGACAGATACGCAGTATTTT
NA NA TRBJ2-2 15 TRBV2 CASSERGTVAGELFF TGTGCCAGCAGTGAAAGGGGGACGGTAGCCGGGGAGCTGTTTTTT
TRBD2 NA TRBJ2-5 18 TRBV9 CASSVAGGLLAGGETQYF TGTGCCAGCAGCGTAGCTGGGGGTTTACTAGCGGGAGGGGAGACCCAGTACTTC
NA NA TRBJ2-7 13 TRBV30 CAWSGLKSYEQYF TGTGCCTGGAGTGGCCTGAAGTCCTACGAGCAGTACTTC
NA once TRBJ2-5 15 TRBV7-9 CASSPWMGEQETQYF TGTGCCAGCAGTCCGTGGATGGGGGAACAAGAGACCCAGTACTTC
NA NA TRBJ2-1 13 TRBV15 CATSRDLSNEQFF TGTGCCACCAGCAGAGATCTTTCCAATGAGCAGTTCTTC
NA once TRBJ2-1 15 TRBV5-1 CASSFDSLTGDEQFF TGCGCCAGCAGCTTCGACAGTCTCACTGGAGATGAGCAGTTCTTC
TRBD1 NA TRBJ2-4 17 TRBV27 CASSPNPGQLAKNIQYF TGTGCCAGCAGTCCGAACCCGGGACAGCTAGCCAAAAACATTCAGTACTTC
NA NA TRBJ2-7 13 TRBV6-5 CASSIRINYEQYF TGTGCCAGCAGTATCCGGATAAACTACGAGCAGTACTTC
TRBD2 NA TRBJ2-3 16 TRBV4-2 CASSPWMREGTDTQYF TGTGCCAGCAGCCCTTGGATGCGGGAGGGGACAGATACGCAGTATTTT
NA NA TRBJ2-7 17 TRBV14 CASSQGPGTIPDYEQYF TGTGCCAGCAGCCAAGGTCCCGGGACAATTCCCGACTACGAGCAGTACTTC
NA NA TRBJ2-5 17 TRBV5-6 CASRYGLGEGQEETQYF TGTGCCAGCCGTTACGGATTAGGCGAGGGACAAGAAGAGACCCAGTACTTC
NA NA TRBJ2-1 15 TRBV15 CATSRDRGARDEQFF TGTGCCACCAGCAGAGATAGAGGGGCTCGCGATGAGCAGTTCTTC
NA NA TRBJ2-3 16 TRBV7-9 CASSLASVRVADTQYF TGTGCCAGCAGCTTAGCGAGTGTGAGAGTTGCAGATACGCAGTATTTT
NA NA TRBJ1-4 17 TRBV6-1 CASSEGSGRATNEKLFF TGTGCCAGCAGTGAAGGTAGTGGGAGGGCGACTAATGAAAAACTGTTTTTT
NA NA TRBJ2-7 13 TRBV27 CASSKGVTYEQYF TGTGCCAGCAGCAAGGGGGTAACCTACGAGCAGTACTTC
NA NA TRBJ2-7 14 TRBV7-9 CASSLDTGTHEQYF TGTGCCAGCAGCTTAGATACAGGGACCCACGAGCAGTACTTC
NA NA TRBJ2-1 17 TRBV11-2 CASSLKERPLGGDEQFF TGTGCCAGCAGCTTAAAAGAGCGGCCCTTGGGGGGCGATGAGCAGTTCTTC
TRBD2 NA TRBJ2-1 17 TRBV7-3 CASSLARGLAGDNEQFF TGTGCCAGCAGCCTCGCTAGGGGACTAGCGGGAGACAATGAGCAGTTCTTC
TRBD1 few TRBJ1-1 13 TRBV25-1 CASSAGGMSEAFF TGTGCCAGCAGTGCAGGGGGAATGTCTGAAGCTTTCTTT
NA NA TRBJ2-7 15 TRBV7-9 CASSPRAPGPYEQYF TGTGCCAGCAGCCCCCGGGCACCAGGTCCCTACGAGCAGTACTTC
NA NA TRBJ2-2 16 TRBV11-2 CASSLFGRGNTGELFF TGTGCCAGCAGCTTATTCGGGCGGGGGAACACCGGGGAGCTGTTTTTT
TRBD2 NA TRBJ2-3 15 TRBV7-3 CASSLGSGAVDTQYF TGTGCCAGCAGCTTAGGTAGCGGGGCGGTAGATACGCAGTATTTT
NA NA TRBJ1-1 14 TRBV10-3 CAISEGGGQTEAFF TGTGCCATCAGTGAAGGCGGGGGGCAGACTGAAGCTTTCTTT
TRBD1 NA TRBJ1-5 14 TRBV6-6 CASRYTGGGQPQHF TGTGCCAGCAGGTACACAGGGGGAGGTCAGCCCCAGCATTTT
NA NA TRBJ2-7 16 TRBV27 CASSFPSGRGTYEQYF TGTGCCAGCAGTTTCCCCTCAGGCCGGGGGACCTACGAGCAGTACTTC
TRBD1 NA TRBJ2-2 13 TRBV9 CASRTGNTGELFF TGTGCCAGCCGGACAGGGAACACCGGGGAGCTGTTTTTT
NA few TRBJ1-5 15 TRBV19 CASSIESGGNQPQHF TGTGCCAGTAGTATAGAGTCAGGGGGCAATCAGCCCCAGCATTTT
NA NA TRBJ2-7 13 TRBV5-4 CASSPGQKYEQYF TGTGCCAGCAGCCCCGGACAGAAGTACGAGCAGTACTTC
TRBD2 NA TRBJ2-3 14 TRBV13 CASSSREESDTQYF TGTGCCAGCAGCTCCCGGGAGGAGTCAGATACGCAGTATTTT
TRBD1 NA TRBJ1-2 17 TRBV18 CASSPPGQAPPPYGYTF TGTGCCAGCTCACCACCGGGACAGGCGCCTCCTCCCTATGGCTACACCTTC
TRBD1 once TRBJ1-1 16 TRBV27 CASLRGRGVGRGEAFF TGTGCCAGTCTCAGGGGGCGCGGTGTGGGCCGAGGTGAAGCTTTCTTT
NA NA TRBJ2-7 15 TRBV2 CASSEAGRTTGGKYF TGTGCCAGCAGTGAAGCGGGGAGGACAACTGGAGGAAAGTACTTC
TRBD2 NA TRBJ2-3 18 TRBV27 CASSVSTASGRVTDTQYF TGTGCCAGCTCGGTATCCACGGCTAGCGGGAGAGTCACAGATACGCAGTATTTT
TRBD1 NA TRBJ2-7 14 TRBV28 CASGTGQEGYEQYF TGTGCCAGTGGCACAGGACAGGAAGGCTACGAGCAGTACTTC
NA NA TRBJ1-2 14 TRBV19 CASSPRGLNYGYTF TGTGCCAGTAGTCCCCGCGGCCTTAACTATGGCTACACCTTC
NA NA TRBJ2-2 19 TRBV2 CASSESGRFFTANTGELFF TGTGCCAGCAGTGAATCGGGGCGATTCTTTACCGCGAACACCGGGGAGCTGTTTTTT
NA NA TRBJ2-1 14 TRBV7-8 CASSLGASIDEQFF TGTGCCAGCAGCTTAGGAGCTAGCATTGATGAGCAGTTCTTC
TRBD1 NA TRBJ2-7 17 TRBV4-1 CASSQKGTGVISYEQYF TGCGCCAGCAGCCAAAAGGGAACAGGGGTAATCTCCTACGAGCAGTACTTC
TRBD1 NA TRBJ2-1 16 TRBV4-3 CASSQEDRGSYNEQFF TGCGCCAGCAGCCAGGAGGACAGGGGCTCCTACAATGAGCAGTTCTTC
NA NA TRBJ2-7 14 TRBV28 CASSPHRDSYEQYF TGTGCCAGCAGTCCGCACAGGGACTCCTACGAGCAGTACTTC